This T cell receptor (beta chain) was documented in a study of identical twins. Healthy Caucasians made up all donors. This CDR3 comprises 14 residues. The germline V and J ends were trimmed by 9 bases and 5 bases, with 17 bases remaining between them. One entry per CDR3 protein, called by TCRdb with MiXCR from the 5' RACE reads. The sample lists approximately 590,000 distinct CDR3 sequences; just under 10% were seen once. This clonotype was recorded many times. Its antigen is as yet unknown. Findings and caveats of the study: Fewer insertions marked abundant cord blood beta clonotypes; young adult naive trended weakly, memory not at all.

The same data also went into a second study, on yellow fever vaccine responses in identical twins.

The clonotype was recovered from a woman aged 18 to 35 in good health. Source material: PBMCs. The V call is TRBV12-3 or TRBV12-4, the J call TRBJ2-1, with D perhaps TRBD1 (7 bases). This CDR3 is CARGGTEVDNEQFF. The CDR3 DNA sequence: TGTGCCAGAGGGGGGACAGAGGTCGACAATGAGCAGTTCTTC.